This T cell receptor (beta chain) is from a study of blood T cell repertoires in COVID-19. Study-wide context: Donors in the United States, Italy and Spain gave samples during acute or convalescent COVID-19.

Between the trimmed V and J ends, which lost 0 bases and 0 bases, there was a span of 10 bases. CDR3 length equals 15 residues. From germline, CDR1 is SGDLS and CDR2 YYNGEE. Original data processing: Amplified reference gene primers provided the basis for estimating nucleated cell counts. The repertoire was sequenced with immunoSEQ multiplex PCR; TCRdb's copy has only in-frame clones and lacks some. That table gives V, J and clone size, and the DNA gave D and trimming. The profile shows over 300,000 clones, around 90% of them singletons. This TCR was sampled from a man younger than 35 with active or convalescent COVID-19. Specimen: peripheral blood. V is TRBV9 and J is TRBJ2-7; D not certain. CDR3 DNA sequence: TGTGCCAGCAGCGTAGGACTCGGGTACTCCTACGAGCAGTACTTC. This encodes CASSVGLGYSYEQYF.